One sample yielded the 31 T cell receptor beta chains listed below, sequenced in a study of blood T cell repertoires in COVID-19. The assay was immunoSEQ multiplex PCR, and TCRdb's table has in-frame clones only and misses some. The sample has some 270,000 clones; 80% to 90% are singletons. The sample was peripheral blood. The origin of the receptors is a woman aged 65 to 85 with acute or convalescent COVID-19.

This clone is a singleton in its sample. V usage is TRBV4-2 and J usage is TRBJ1-2; D gene uncertain. Per germline, CDR1 LGHNA and CDR2 YNFKEQ. Trimming stripped 1 base from V and 8 bases from J, with 17 bases between. CDR3 length equals 15 residues. The CDR3 region has the DNA TGTGCCAGCAGCCAAGTAGGAGGTGAAACGGGGGGCTACACCTTC. Translated, it gives CASSQVGGETGGYTF.

V usage is TRBV19 and J usage is TRBJ1-3, with TRBD1 matching over 9 bases. Germline V lookup: CDR1 LNHDA, CDR2 SQIVND (reference sequence). J gave up 0 bases and V 8 bases, and 14 bases lay outside the gene matches. The CDR3 is made up of 18 amino acids. CDR3 coding DNA: TGTGCCAGTCAAGGCAACCCGGGACAGGGCCGCTCTGGAAACACCATATATTTT. This encodes CASQGNPGQGRSGNTIYF. Full variable domain (rest looked up from reference TRBV19 and TRBJ1-3): DGGITQSPKYLFRKEGQNVTLSCEQNLNHDAMYWYRQDPGQGLRLIYYSQIVNDFQKGDIAEGYSVSREKKESFPLTVTSAQKNPTAFYLCASQGNPGQGRSGNTIYFGEGSWLTVV.

The J gene is TRBJ2-5, the V gene TRBV4-2; 7 bases map to TRBD1. Trimming removed 5 bases from V and 0 bases from J; junction bases left unmatched: 3. The CDR3 loop spans 14 amino acids. The germline CDR1 and CDR2 sequences are LGHNA and YNFKEQ. The CDR3 region has the DNA TGTGCCAGCAGCAGGACAGGCTACCAAGAGACCCAGTACTTC. It encodes CASSRTGYQETQYF.

This chain uses TRBV10-3 with TRBJ2-5; 9 bases fit TRBD2. With V trimmed by 2 bases and J by 5 bases, 6 bases remained unmatched. The CDR3 consists of 15 residues. CDR1 is ENHRY, CDR2 SYGVKD, per germline. For the CDR3, the DNA is TGTGCCATCAGTGAGCGGCGGGGGGGCCAGGAGACCCAGTACTTC. It is translated as CAISERRGGQETQYF.

This clone is a singleton in its sample. J is TRBJ1-2 and V is TRBV3-1 (or the pseudogene TRBV3-2); D is perhaps TRBD1 (6 bases). The CDR3 sequence is 15 residues long. Germline lookup yields CDR1 LGHDT and CDR2 YNNKEL (reference sequence). V was cut by 0 bases and J by 6 bases, with 14 bases left in between. The CDR3 region has the DNA TGTGCCAGCAGCCAAGATAGGGTAGGGGGTGATGGCTACACCTTC. Amino acid sequence: CASSQDRVGGDGYTF.

A note on this clone: This specimen includes other DNA sequences encoding the same CDR3. The rearrangement links TRBV18 to TRBJ1-1, with D maybe TRBD1 (6 bases). Trimming left V 2 bases short and J 0 bases short, with 10 bases between. The CDR3 spans 15 residues. Per the germline V gene, CDR1 is KGHSH and CDR2 is LQKENI. The DNA of the CDR3 is TGTGCCAGCTCACCAAGGACAGACTTGAACACTGAAGCTTTCTTT. As protein: CASSPRTDLNTEAFF.

The rearrangement joins TRBV9 to TRBJ1-6; D is unclear. The CDR3 totals 12 residues. The germline gives CDR1 SGDLS, CDR2 YYNGEE. The V end was cut by 7 bases, the J end by 9 bases, with 11 bases between. The CDR3 DNA reads as TGTGCCAGCCAGAGGGTGGGTTCACCCCTCCACTTT. It encodes CASQRVGSPLHF.

The chain uses TRBV18 and TRBJ1-1; unclear D gene. The CDR3 has 14 residues. The germline V gene has CDR1 KGHSH and CDR2 LQKENI. The V and J ends lost 8 bases and 4 bases respectively, with 17 bases between them. This CDR3 reads CASREVREGTEAFF. The CDR3 nucleotides read TGTGCCAGCCGGGAGGTGAGGGAGGGCACTGAAGCTTTCTTT. Full variable domain (missing parts from reference TRBV18 and TRBJ1-1): NAGVMQNPRHLVRRRGQEARLRCSPMKGHSHVYWYRQLPEEGLKFMVYLQKENIIDESGMPKERFSAEFPKEGPSILRIQQVVRGDSAAYFCASREVREGTEAFFGQGTRLTVV.

The rearrangement links TRBV7-6 to TRBJ1-1, with D tentatively TRBD1 (6 bases). CDR1 is SGHVS, CDR2 FNYEAQ, per germline. The CDR3 has 14 residues. V was clipped by 5 bases and J by 1 base, with 11 bases between them. In DNA form, the CDR3 reads TGTGCCAGCAGCGTAGACAGGACGAACACTGAAGCTTTCTTT. Protein sequence: CASSVDRTNTEAFF.

On this clone: Other DNA sequences in this sample translate to the same CDR3. The chain joins TRBV9 to TRBJ2-1; 9 bases line up with TRBD1. The CDR3 is made up of 15 amino acids. V trimming: 2 bases; J trimming: 1 base; junction bases outside the gene matches: 1. Germline CDR1 and CDR2: SGDLS and YYNGEE. CDR3 coding DNA: TGTGCCAGCAGCGTGGGACAGGGTTCCTACAATGAGCAGTTCTTC. It translates to CASSVGQGSYNEQFF.

The V gene is TRBV4-2, the J gene TRBJ1-2; TRBD1 matches at 8 bases. The CDR3 is made up of 15 amino acids. J lost 0 bases, V lost 4 bases, and 4 bases had no gene match. Germline values: CDR1 LGHNA, CDR2 YNFKEQ. This chain's CDR3 is CASSPGQGSNYGYTF. The CDR3 DNA sequence: TGTGCCAGCAGCCCCGGACAGGGATCTAACTATGGCTACACCTTC.

The chain carries TRBV15 and TRBJ2-1, with 9 bases that match TRBD2. Trimming cost V 2 bases and J 7 bases; bases outside gene matches: 12. This CDR3 has 17 amino acids. From germline, CDR1 is LNHNV and CDR2 YYDKDF (reference sequence). Written as DNA, the CDR3 is TGTGCCACCAGCAGAACAATAAGCGGGGGGTTCGAGAATGAGCAGTTCTTC. Translation gives CATSRTISGGFENEQFF.

The gene calls are TRBV7-8 and TRBJ2-7; 9 bases fit TRBD1. Germline lookup yields CDR1 SGHVS and CDR2 FQNEAQ. Trimming cost V 5 bases and J 4 bases; bases outside gene matches: 6. The CDR3 runs 14 residues. In nucleotides, the CDR3 is TGTGCCAGCAGCCCGGGGACAGGGAGGTACGAGCAGTACTTC. Protein sequence: CASSPGTGRYEQYF.

V gene TRBV19 combines with J gene TRBJ2-1; 9 nucleotides align to TRBD2. Germline trimming cut 6 bases from V and 8 bases from J; bases unmatched to any gene: 14. CDR3 length: 16 amino acids. Looked up from germline, CDR1 is LNHDA and CDR2 is SQIVND (reference sequence). The CDR3 region is CASRGIWRGGQDEQFF. CDR3 in DNA: TGTGCCAGTAGAGGGATTTGGCGGGGGGGCCAAGATGAGCAGTTCTTC.

The J gene is TRBJ1-5, the V gene TRBV6-1, with TRBD1 matching 8 bases. The CDR3 contains 15 residues. J lost 7 bases, V lost 1 base, and 6 bases had no gene match. Germline V gene sequence: CDR1 MNHNS, CDR2 SASEGT. In DNA, the CDR3 is TGTGCCAGCAGTGAAGACCGACAGGGGTACCAGCCCCAGCATTTT. As protein: CASSEDRQGYQPQHF.

The rearrangement joins TRBV5-5 to TRBJ1-5; possible D gene TRBD1, 5 bases. Germline V gives CDR1 SGHKS, CDR2 YYEKEE (reference sequence). The CDR3 contains 16 residues. Trimming took 4 bases from V and 2 from J, leaving 16 bases between them. The DNA for the CDR3 is TGTGCCAGCAGCGCAGTAAGGGGTTCGGGCAATCAGCCCCAGCATTTT. Its protein is CASSAVRGSGNQPQHF.

The chain joins TRBV12-3 or TRBV12-4 to TRBJ2-1; no firm D call. Between the trimmed V and J ends, which lost 6 bases and 5 bases, there was a span of 8 bases. The CDR3 covers 12 residues. Here the CDR3 reads CASSPRNNEQFF. The CDR3 bases are TGTGCCAGCAGCCCCAGAAACAATGAGCAGTTCTTC.

V usage is TRBV19 and J usage is TRBJ2-5; maybe TRBD1 (6 bases). This CDR3 has 14 residues. Germline CDR1 reads LNHDA; CDR2 reads SQIVND (reference sequence). Trimming left V 3 bases short and J 5 bases short, with 13 bases between. For the CDR3, the DNA is TGTGCCAGTAGTATCGGGACACTAAGGGAGACCCAGTACTTC. Protein sequence: CASSIGTLRETQYF.

A single count supports this clone. The V gene is TRBV19, the J gene TRBJ1-2; no clear D. Trimming removed 4 bases from V and 8 bases from J, with 17 bases in between. This CDR3 spans 14 amino acids. CDR1 and CDR2 (germline): LNHDA, SQIVND (reference sequence). CDR3 amino acids: CASSNIDPSKGYTF. Written as DNA, the CDR3 is TGTGCCAGTAGTAACATTGATCCCTCGAAGGGCTACACCTTC.

This clone showed up just a few times. This sequence joins TRBV7-9 and TRBJ1-2; tentatively, D is TRBD1 (5 bases). The CDR3 length is 14 residues. CDR1 SEHNR and CDR2 FQNEAQ come from the germline V gene (reference sequence). Trimming removed 6 bases from V and 4 bases from J, with 15 bases in between. This CDR3 reads CASSPQGSVYGYTF. The CDR3 coding sequence is TGTGCCAGCAGTCCGCAGGGCTCGGTCTATGGCTACACCTTC.

The chain uses TRBV5-1 and TRBJ2-1, with TRBD2 matching 9 bases. Trimming took 0 bases from V and 0 from J; bases not matched to a gene: 10. This CDR3 spans 19 amino acids. From germline, CDR1 is SGHRS and CDR2 YFSETQ. The CDR3 region is CASSLVSSGARSSYNEQFF. The CDR3 bases are TGCGCCAGCAGCTTGGTTTCTAGCGGGGCCCGTAGCTCCTACAATGAGCAGTTCTTC.

Notes on this clone: This sample also contains other DNA sequences that code for the same CDR3. The J gene is TRBJ1-3, the V gene TRBV4-1, with unresolved D. Germline V gives CDR1 MGHRA, CDR2 YSYEKL. The ends were cut back, 0 bases at V and 0 bases at J, with 9 bases in the middle. The CDR3 sequence is 16 residues long. As DNA, the CDR3 is TGCGCCAGCAGCCAAGATTGGGGAGGCTCTGGAAACACCATATATTTT. Amino acid sequence: CASSQDWGGSGNTIYF.

V is TRBV7-9 and J is TRBJ2-5, with 7 bases fitting TRBD1. The trim removed 5 bases at V and 0 bases at J, leaving 3 bases unmatched. The CDR3 is 14 residues long. Germline loops: CDR1 SEHNR, CDR2 FQNEAQ (reference sequence). CDR3 sequence: CASSPGTDQETQYF. The CDR3 DNA follows: TGTGCCAGCAGCCCCGGGACAGACCAAGAGACCCAGTACTTC.

This clone appeared once. V gene TRBV5-5 combines with J gene TRBJ2-3, with TRBD2 identical over 8 bases. The J segment lost 4 bases and the V segment lost 7 bases, leaving 8 bases of the junction unmatched. Germline-derived CDR1 and CDR2 are SGHKS and YYEKEE (reference sequence). The CDR3 is 14 amino acids. CDR3 in amino acids: CASAAGRGADTQYF. CDR3 sequence (DNA): TGTGCCAGCGCAGCGGGGCGGGGGGCAGATACGCAGTATTTT.

This rearrangement joins TRBV15 to TRBJ1-1, with D possibly TRBD1 on 5 matching bases. CDR1 LNHNV and CDR2 YYDKDF come from the germline V gene (reference sequence). V lost 1 base and J 1 base, leaving 7 bases between the germline ends. CDR3 length: 14 residues. This chain's CDR3 is CATSRAQANTEAFF. The DNA of the CDR3 is TGTGCCACCAGCAGAGCACAGGCGAACACTGAAGCTTTCTTT.

The chain recombines TRBV5-5 with TRBJ1-2, with TRBD1 matching 8 bases. The V and J ends lost 4 bases and 4 bases, in that order; junction bases with no gene match: 9. Germline V CDR1 and CDR2: SGHKS, YYEKEE (reference sequence). CDR3 length: 15 amino acids. The CDR3 DNA sequence: TGTGCCAGCAGCCCCATTAACCAGGGGGCCTATGGCTACACCTTC. Protein sequence: CASSPINQGAYGYTF.

The V call is TRBV2, the J call TRBJ1-1; the D gene is possibly TRBD1 (5 bases). V gave up 8 bases and J gave up 4 bases, with 14 bases separating them. CDR3 length: 13 residues. Germline assignment: CDR1 SNHLY and CDR2 FYNNEI. The CDR3 loop is CASHLQGGTEAFF. The DNA of the CDR3 is TGTGCCAGCCACCTTCAGGGAGGCACTGAAGCTTTCTTT.

J is TRBJ2-3 and V is TRBV7-3; tentatively, D is TRBD2 (6 bases). The V and J ends lost 4 bases and 2 bases respectively, with 10 bases between them. Germline CDR1 reads SGHTA; CDR2 reads FQGTGA. The CDR3 extends over 14 amino acids. In nucleotides, the CDR3 is TGTGCCAGCAGCTGGGCGGGGCCCACAGATACGCAGTATTTT. It codes for CASSWAGPTDTQYF.

This chain connects TRBV6-5 to TRBJ2-2; a weak D match, TRBD2 (6 bases). The CDR3 loop spans 13 amino acids. Trimming left V 7 bases short and J 3 bases short, with 9 bases between. The V gene's germline CDR1 is MNHEY and CDR2 SVGAGI. The CDR3 DNA sequence: TGTGCCAGCATCGGGGGTTACACCGGGGAGCTGTTTTTT. It specifies CASIGGYTGELFF.

The chain uses TRBV30 and TRBJ1-2; 8 bases align to TRBD1. The CDR3 covers 18 residues. Losses at the gene ends were 3 bases for V and 5 bases for J; bases not matched to a gene: 20. Germline V lookup: CDR1 GTSNPN, CDR2 SVGIG (reference sequence). CDR3 loop: CAWRSRFGSGQGRYGYTF. CDR3 nucleotide sequence: TGTGCCTGGAGGAGTAGATTTGGGTCTGGACAGGGAAGATATGGCTACACCTTC.

The J gene is TRBJ1-6, the V gene TRBV10-2; no clear D gene. The CDR3 totals 14 residues. Germline-derived CDR1 and CDR2 are WSHSY and SAAADI. The V end was cut by 9 bases, the J end by 7 bases, with 16 bases between. CDR3 protein: CASSTTSTNSPLHF. CDR3 DNA sequence: TGCGCCAGTTCTACTACTTCAACCAATTCACCCCTCCACTTT.